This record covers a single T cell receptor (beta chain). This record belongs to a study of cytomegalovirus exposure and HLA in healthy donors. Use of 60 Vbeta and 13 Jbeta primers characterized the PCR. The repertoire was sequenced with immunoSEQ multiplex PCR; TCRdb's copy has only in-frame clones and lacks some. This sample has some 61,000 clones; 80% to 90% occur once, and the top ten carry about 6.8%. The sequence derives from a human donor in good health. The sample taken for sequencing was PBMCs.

DNA for the CDR3: TGTGCCAGCAGCTCCACAGGGGGTGGCTACACCTTC. It codes for CASSSTGGGYTF. V is TRBV7-2 and J is TRBJ1-2; 8 nucleotides match TRBD1. CDR1 is SGHTA and CDR2 is FQGNSA in the germline V gene. V dropped 4 bases and J dropped 7; count of bases not matched to a gene: 2. The CDR3 is 12 amino acids.